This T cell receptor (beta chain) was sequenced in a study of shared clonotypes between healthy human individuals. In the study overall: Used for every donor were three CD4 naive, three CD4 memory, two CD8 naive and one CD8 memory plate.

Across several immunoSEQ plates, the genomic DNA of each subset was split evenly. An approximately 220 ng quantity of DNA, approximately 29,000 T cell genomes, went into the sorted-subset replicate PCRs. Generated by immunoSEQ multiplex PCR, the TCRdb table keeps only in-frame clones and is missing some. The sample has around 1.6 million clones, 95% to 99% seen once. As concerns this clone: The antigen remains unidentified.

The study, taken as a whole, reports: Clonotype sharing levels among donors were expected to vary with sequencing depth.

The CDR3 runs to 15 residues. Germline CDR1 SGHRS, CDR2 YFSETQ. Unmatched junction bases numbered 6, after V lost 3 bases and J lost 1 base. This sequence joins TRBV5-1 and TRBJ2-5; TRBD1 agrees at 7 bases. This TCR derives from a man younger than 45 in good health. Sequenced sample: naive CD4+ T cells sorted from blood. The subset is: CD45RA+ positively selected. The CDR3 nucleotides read TGCGCCAGCAGCTACATGACAGGGACCCAAGAGACCCAGTACTTC. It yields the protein CASSYMTGTQETQYF.